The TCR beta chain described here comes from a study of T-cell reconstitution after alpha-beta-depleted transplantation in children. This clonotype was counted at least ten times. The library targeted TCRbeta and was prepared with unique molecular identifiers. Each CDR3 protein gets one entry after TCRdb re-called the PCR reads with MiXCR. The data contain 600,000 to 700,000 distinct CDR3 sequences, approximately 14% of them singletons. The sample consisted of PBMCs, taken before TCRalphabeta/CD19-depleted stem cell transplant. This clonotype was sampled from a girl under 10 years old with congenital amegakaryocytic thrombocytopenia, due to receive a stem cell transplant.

CDR3 sequence reads: CSARGPEAASSYNEQFF. DNA for the CDR3: TGCAGTGCTAGGGGCCCTGAAGCGGCAAGCTCCTACAATGAGCAGTTCTTC. The chain employs TRBV20-1 and TRBJ2-1; possibly TRBD2 for D (5 bases). Germline values: CDR1 DFQATT, CDR2 SNEGSKA (reference sequence). V lost 3 bases, J lost 0 bases, and 18 bases lay in between. The CDR3 has 17 amino acids.